The T cell receptor beta chain under discussion was sequenced for a study of T cell responses to AZD1222 COVID-19 vaccine. Generated by immunoSEQ multiplex PCR, the TCRdb table keeps only in-frame clones and is missing some. The sample has 110,000 to 150,000 clones; about 92% are singletons. With respect to this clone: What it recognizes is unknown.

Study-level points and caveats: Spike-spanning, vaccine-associated CD4 TCRs were dominant at 160-218 and 743-854. Spike-specific TCR breadth and depth were elevated following two AZD1222 doses. Sampled repertoires all dated from after the peak T cell response.

This CDR3 is 15 amino acids long. Germline CDR1 and CDR2: SGHTS and YDEGEE. V shed 6 bases and J shed 1 base, with 16 bases lying between them. The source of this sequence is an adult in good health. The sequencing here drew on peripheral blood, taken on day 0 of AZD1222 vaccination. The chain is built from TRBV5-8 and TRBJ1-1; D is perhaps TRBD1 (5 bases). DNA of the CDR3: TGTGCCAGCACCCCCTTCAGGGTCGGGAACACTGAAGCTTTCTTT. It codes for CASTPFRVGNTEAFF.